Listed below are T cell receptor beta chains from one sample, sequenced in a study of blood T cells in healthy people across ages. From the 5' RACE reads, TCRdb called clonotypes with MiXCR, one entry per CDR3 protein. Of around 1,800,000 distinct CDR3 sequences in the sample, more than 35% were seen once. Sample: blood. All receptors come from a human donor in good health. Both conserved end residues are trimmed from each CDR3. Size values are once, few and many counts, or a class for expanded clones, and some rows have none.

clone_size	v_call	cdr3_length	j_call	cdr3_aa
few	TRBV7-9	11	-	ASSLTAGHEQY
-	TRBV7-3	14	TRBJ2-1	ASSSSGTSRRNEQF
-	TRBV20-1	14	TRBJ2-6	SARDPNGAGANVRT
once	TRBV6-2/TRBV6-3	13	TRBJ2-7	ASNYRDLKSYEQY
-	TRBV28	10	-	ASSSNSRTQY
few	TRBV6-5	13	TRBJ2-3	ASRHPGPYTDTQY
-	TRBV9	13	TRBJ1-1	ASSGKQLSNTEAF
-	TRBV5-1	14	TRBJ1-2	ASSFRGGDGLSGDT
-	TRBV20-1	12	TRBJ2-2	SARLPTNTGELF
few	TRBV7-2	11	TRBJ1-2	ASRPEANYGYT
-	TRBV5-8	10	TRBJ2-1	ASSVPSNEQF
few	TRBV12-3/TRBV12-4	10	TRBJ1-2	ASFGGIYGYT
few	TRBV7-2	12	-	ASSSGLAAETQY
-	TRBV5-6	11	TRBJ2-5	ASSLTGPPTQY
few	TRBV9	12	TRBJ2-1	ASSAPPGGNEQF
few	TRBV4-2	17	TRBJ1-6	ASSLEVPGTGELNSPLH
many	TRBV29-1	9	TRBJ2-5	SWGRQETQY
few	TRBV5-1	13	TRBJ2-7	ASSLVGGFIDEQY
-	TRBV9	14	TRBJ1-3	ASSAGSPISGNTIY
-	TRBV28	12	TRBJ1-4	ASSATGANEKLF
few	TRBV5-1	13	TRBJ1-6	ASSLTGEGGSPLH
-	TRBV4-1	12	TRBJ1-2	ASSQGQTYRGYT
few	TRBV6-5	15	-	GSIYRETWDRNYEQY